This TCR beta chain is from a study of cytomegalovirus exposure and HLA in healthy donors. Study-level findings and limits: A few chains linked to CMV were shown in vitro to be specific for CMV antigens. The authors later found HLA-associated TCR beta chains more clonally expanded than equally common others. One later analysis reportedly identified an Asian-associated ancestry cluster that showed fewer N-insertions than the roughly 700-donor mean. Some public TCRs appeared in many individuals, while most sequences were rare.

60 Vbeta and 13 Jbeta primers were used in PCR. TCRdb keeps only in-frame clones here, not all; method: immunoSEQ multiplex PCR. Of roughly 77,000 clones in the sample, 67% were seen once. CDR3 length: 14 residues. V lost 0 bases and J lost 1, with 5 bases in between. The germline V gene encodes CDR1 SGHRS and CDR2 YFSETQ. This clone was counted between two and nine times. Its antigen is undetermined. The sample consisted of PBMCs. This receptor was identified in a woman in her fifties or sixties in good health and CMV-seropositive. This chain connects TRBV5-1 to TRBJ1-3; no reliable D call. CDR3 residues: CASSLDGSGNTIYF. The CDR3 DNA sequence: TGCGCCAGCAGCTTGGACGGGTCTGGAAACACCATATATTTT.